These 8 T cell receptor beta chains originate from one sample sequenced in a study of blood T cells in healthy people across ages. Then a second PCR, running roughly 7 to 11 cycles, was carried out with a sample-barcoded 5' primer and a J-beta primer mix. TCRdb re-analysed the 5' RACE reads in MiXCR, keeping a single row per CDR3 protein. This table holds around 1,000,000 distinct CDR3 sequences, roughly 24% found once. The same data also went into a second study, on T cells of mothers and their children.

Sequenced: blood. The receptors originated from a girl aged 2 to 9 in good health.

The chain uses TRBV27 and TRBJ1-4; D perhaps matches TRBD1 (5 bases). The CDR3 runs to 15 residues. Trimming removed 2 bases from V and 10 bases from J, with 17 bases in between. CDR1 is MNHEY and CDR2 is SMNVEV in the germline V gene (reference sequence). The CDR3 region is CASSLSGAGFGKLFF. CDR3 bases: TGTGCCAGCAGTTTAAGCGGGGCAGGATTTGGAAAACTGTTTTTT.

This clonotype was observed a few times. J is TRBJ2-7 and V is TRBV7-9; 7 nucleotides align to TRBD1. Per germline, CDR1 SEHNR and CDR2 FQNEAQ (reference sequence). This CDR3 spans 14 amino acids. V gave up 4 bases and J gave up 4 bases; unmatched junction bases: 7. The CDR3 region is CASSWSDRPYEQYF. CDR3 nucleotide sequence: TGTGCCAGCAGCTGGTCGGACAGGCCTTACGAGCAGTACTTC.

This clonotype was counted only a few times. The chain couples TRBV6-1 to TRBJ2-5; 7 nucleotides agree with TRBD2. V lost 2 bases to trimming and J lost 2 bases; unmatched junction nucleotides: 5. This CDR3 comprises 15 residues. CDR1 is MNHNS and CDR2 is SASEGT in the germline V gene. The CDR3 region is CASSELAGDQETQYF. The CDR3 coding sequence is TGTGCCAGCAGTGAACTTGCGGGGGATCAAGAGACCCAGTACTTC.

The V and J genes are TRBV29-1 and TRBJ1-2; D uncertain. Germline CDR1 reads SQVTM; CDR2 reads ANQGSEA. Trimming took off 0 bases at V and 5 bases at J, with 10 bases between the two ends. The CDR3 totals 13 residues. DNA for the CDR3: TGCAGCGTTGAAGATCGACGGTCATATGGCTACACCTTC. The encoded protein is CSVEDRRSYGYTF.

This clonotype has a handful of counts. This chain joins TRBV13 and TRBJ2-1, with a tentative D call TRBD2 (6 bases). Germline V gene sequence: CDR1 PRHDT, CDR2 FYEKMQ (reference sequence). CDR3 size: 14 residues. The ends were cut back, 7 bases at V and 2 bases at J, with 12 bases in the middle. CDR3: CASMAGLAYNEQFF. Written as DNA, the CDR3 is TGTGCCAGCATGGCGGGGCTAGCCTACAATGAGCAGTTCTTC. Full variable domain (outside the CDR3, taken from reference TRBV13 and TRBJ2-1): AAGVIQSPRHLIKEKRETATLKCYPIPRHDTVYWYQQGPGQDPQFLISFYEKMQSDKGSIPDRFSAQQFSDYHSELNMSSLELGDSALYFCASMAGLAYNEQFFGPGTRLTVL.

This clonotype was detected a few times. DNA for the CDR3: TGTGCCAGCAGCTTCCTACAGGGGTTTGATGGCTACACCTTC. This translates into CASSFLQGFDGYTF. This chain uses TRBV7-3 with TRBJ1-2; 7 bases line up with TRBD1. The CDR3 consists of 14 residues. Germline V gene data show CDR1 as SGHTA and CDR2 as FQGTGA. The V and J ends lost 3 bases and 6 bases, in that order; junction bases with no gene match: 7.

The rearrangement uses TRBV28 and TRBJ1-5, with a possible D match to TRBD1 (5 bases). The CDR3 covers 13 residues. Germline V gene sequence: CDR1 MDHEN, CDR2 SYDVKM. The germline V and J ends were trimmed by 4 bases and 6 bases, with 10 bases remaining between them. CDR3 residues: CASSYRSGQPQHF. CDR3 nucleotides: TGTGCCAGCAGTTACAGGTCCGGTCAGCCCCAGCATTTT.

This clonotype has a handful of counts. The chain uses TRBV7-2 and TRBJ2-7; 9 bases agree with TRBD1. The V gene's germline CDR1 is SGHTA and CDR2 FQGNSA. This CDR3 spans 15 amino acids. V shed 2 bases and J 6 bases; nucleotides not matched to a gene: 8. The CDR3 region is CASSLLGTGIGEQYF. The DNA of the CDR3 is TGTGCCAGCAGCTTACTAGGGACAGGGATCGGCGAGCAGTACTTC.